These 13 T cell receptor beta chains came from one sample sequenced in a study of T cells in Graves' hyperthyroidism and ophthalmopathy. Amplified TCR beta CDR3 regions derived from RNA transcripts. Using the HTBI primer set, a first-round RT-PCR was run on the TCR CDR3. TCRdb called the multiplex PCR reads again in MiXCR, with one record for every CDR3 protein. The sample includes hundreds of thousands of distinct CDR3 sequences, 14% of them seen just once. Input material: blood. The origin of the receptors is a woman in her late teens or twenties with Graves' hyperthyroidism.

J is TRBJ1-5 and V is TRBV4-1, with D maybe TRBD1 (6 bases). There are 16 residues in the CDR3. Germline values: CDR1 MGHRA, CDR2 YSYEKL. Trimming left V 3 bases short and J 7 bases short, with 19 bases between. The CDR3 is CASSQMGLGGRQPQHF. CDR3 sequence (DNA): TGCGCCAGCAGCCAGATGGGGTTGGGGGGCCGGCAGCCCCAGCATTTT.

About this clonotype itself: One junction end disagrees with the germline gene, perhaps due to a read error. This chain connects TRBV4-1 to TRBJ2-7, with 8 positions matching TRBD1. From germline, CDR1 is MGHRA and CDR2 YSYEKL. This CDR3 spans 16 amino acids. For the CDR3, the DNA is TGCGCCAGCAGCCAAACTACCCTGACAGGGGCCTACGAGCGGTACTTC. Translating it yields CASSQTTLTGAYERYF.

This clonotype showed up many times. The chain has TRBV11-2 and TRBJ1-1; no firm D call. V shed 4 bases and J shed 5 bases, with 20 bases lying between them. Germline CDR1 is SGHAT and CDR2 is FQNNGV. The CDR3 extends over 16 amino acids. The CDR3 loop reads CASSSEGFPAKTEAFF. CDR3 nucleotides: TGTGCCAGCAGCTCAGAAGGCTTTCCTGCAAAAACTGAAGCTTTCTTT.

This chain uses TRBV4-1 with TRBJ2-5, with D tentatively TRBD1 or TRBD2 (5 bases each). The CDR3 is 13 amino acids. Trimming shortened V by 0 bases and J by 9 bases, and 11 bases separated the two germline ends. Germline V lookup: CDR1 MGHRA, CDR2 YSYEKL. The CDR3 coding sequence is TGCGCCAGCAGCCAAGATGGGGGTGAGGCCCAGTACTTC. Translating it yields CASSQDGGEAQYF.

In this sample, this clonotype turned up many times. V and J are TRBV28 and TRBJ1-2; D is possibly TRBD1 (6 bases). Trimming left V 9 bases short and J 3 bases short, with 17 bases between. This CDR3 has 14 amino acids. CDR1 and CDR2 from the germline V gene are MDHEN and SYDVKM. The CDR3 DNA reads TGTGCCAGTGGATCGACAGGTTTCGACTATGGCTACACCTTC. Its protein product is CASGSTGFDYGYTF.

The table lists this clonotype with many counts. The V and J genes are TRBV20-1 and TRBJ2-3; D gene uncertain. The CDR3 consists of 15 residues. The germline gives CDR1 DFQATT, CDR2 SNEGSKA (reference sequence). The V and J ends lost 4 bases and 0 bases respectively, with 14 bases between them. CDR3 in DNA: TGCAGTGCTACCAGGACCTTTGTAAGCACAGATACGCAGTATTTT. Residues: CSATRTFVSTDTQYF.

This clonotype was found many times. The CDR3 protein is CASSGPGTGKDQPQHF. The CDR3 DNA is TGTGCCAGCAGCGGTCCCGGGACAGGGAAGGATCAGCCCCAGCATTTT. The gene calls are TRBV7-9 and TRBJ1-5; 9 positions agree with TRBD1. The CDR3 runs to 16 residues. V was pared by 5 bases and J by 5 bases, with 10 bases of the junction left unmatched. Germline CDR1 reads SEHNR; CDR2 reads FQNEAQ (reference sequence).

This clonotype was seen many times. The chain carries TRBV7-9 and TRBJ2-7; D is unresolved. This CDR3 is 15 amino acids long. V shed 0 bases and J shed 5 bases, with 14 bases lying between them. The V gene's germline CDR1 is SEHNR and CDR2 FQNEAQ (reference sequence). The CDR3 coding sequence is TGTGCCAGCAGCTTAGCGGTAGGGATGGTCAACGAGCAGTACTTC. This codes for CASSLAVGMVNEQYF.

With respect to this clonotype: The germline gene is not matched at one end of the junction; a read error may be the cause. The V and J genes are TRBV6-1 and TRBJ2-5; 7 bases match TRBD1. Germline CDR1 is MNHNS and CDR2 is SASEGT. The CDR3 is 11 residues long. In nucleotides, the CDR3 is TGTGCCAGCAGTCACGGACAGGTGTGGGACTTC. Protein product: CASSHGQVWDF.

This clonotype was found a few times. The chain has TRBV30 and TRBJ2-3; weak D call: TRBD2 (7 bases). This CDR3 has 17 amino acids. Trimming took 0 bases from V and 3 from J, leaving 19 bases between them. Germline CDR1 and CDR2: GTSNPN and SVGIG (reference sequence). The CDR3 coding sequence is TGTGCCTGGAGTGTAGAGGCCGGGGGGCGTACGACAGATACGCAGTATTTT. This gives the protein CAWSVEAGGRTTDTQYF.

This clonotype was counted a few times. The genes are TRBV5-5 and TRBJ2-1, with 11 nucleotides matching TRBD2. Germline values: CDR1 SGHKS, CDR2 YYEKEE (reference sequence). V lost 4 bases to trimming and J lost 2 bases; unmatched junction nucleotides: 5. CDR3 length: 16 amino acids. DNA for the CDR3: TGTGCCAGCAGCCTTACGACTAGCGGGGCCTACAATGAGCAGTTCTTC. Amino acids: CASSLTTSGAYNEQFF.

This clonotype appeared many times. The V and J genes are TRBV6-6 and TRBJ1-5; perhaps TRBD1 as D (5 bases). Between the trimmed V and J ends, which lost 0 bases and 7 bases, there was a span of 13 bases. The CDR3 spans 15 residues. Germline-derived CDR1 and CDR2 are MNHNY and SVGAGI (reference sequence). The CDR3: CASSYSRGTGQPQHF. CDR3 nucleotides: TGTGCCAGCAGTTACTCGAGAGGGACTGGCCAGCCCCAGCATTTT.

In its sample, this clonotype was seen a few times. This sequence joins TRBV7-8 and TRBJ2-3, with 8 positions matching TRBD1. Per germline, CDR1 SGHVS and CDR2 FQNEAQ. The J segment lost 4 bases and the V segment lost 5 bases, leaving 5 bases of the junction unmatched. The CDR3 extends over 14 amino acids. The chain's CDR3 is CASSHGQGADTQYF. DNA for the CDR3: TGTGCCAGCAGCCACGGACAGGGCGCAGATACGCAGTATTTT.